The rows below give T cell receptor beta chains drawn from one sample of a study of T cell repertoires in cytomegalovirus infection. Using its own MiXCR run on the reads, TCRdb lists one record per CDR3 protein. The table lists 640,000 or so distinct CDR3 sequences, roughly 36% of them singletons, with around a sixth in the top ten. Their antigen targets remain unknown. Source: cultured PBMCs, taken from culture after CMV antigen stimulation. The source is a human donor in good health (CMV status not recorded). Some clones in this sample may be carry-over from other donors' samples. The CDR3 runs from the conserved cysteine through the conserved F or W. Fields, in order: J gene, D gene, V gene, clone size, CDR3 protein, CDR3 DNA. D genes are given only for firm matches. Clone sizes are given selectively: once, few, many, or a class where the clone is expanded.

J: TRBJ2-3
D: .
V: TRBV7-2
size: .
CDR3: CASSPLLTPADTQYF
DNA: TGTGCCAGCAGCCCCCTACTAACCCCCGCAGATACGCAGTATTTT

J: TRBJ2-3
D: TRBD2
V: TRBV5-1
size: .
CDR3: CASGLAGGRTDTQYF
DNA: TGCGCCAGCGGACTAGCGGGGGGACGCACAGATACGCAGTATTTT

J: TRBJ1-2
D: TRBD1
V: TRBV7-9
size: .
CDR3: CASKGLSSRGAIGYTF
DNA: TGTGCCAGCAAAGGGTTGAGTTCCAGGGGGGCAATTGGCTACACCTTC

J: TRBJ1-2
D: .
V: TRBV6-5
size: .
CDR3: CASMGDGNYGYTF
DNA: TGTGCCAGCATGGGGGACGGAAACTATGGCTACACCTTC

J: TRBJ2-3
D: TRBD2
V: TRBV28
size: .
CDR3: CASRTGTTTDTQYF
DNA: TGTGCCAGCAGGACCGGGACTACCACAGATACGCAGTATTTT

J: TRBJ1-5
D: .
V: TRBV28
size: few
CDR3: CASTPGGWRNQPQHF
DNA: TGTGCCAGCACTCCGGGGGGTTGGCGGAATCAGCCCCAGCATTTT

J: TRBJ1-5
D: .
V: TRBV20-1
size: .
CDR3: CSANRGYSNQPQHF
DNA: TGCAGTGCAAACCGGGGATATAGCAATCAGCCCCAGCATTTT

J: TRBJ1-4
D: TRBD1
V: TRBV12-3/TRBV12-4
size: many
CDR3: CASSRTGANEKLFF
DNA: TGTGCCAGCAGCCGGACAGGAGCTAATGAAAAACTGTTTTTT

J: TRBJ2-1
D: .
V: TRBV28
size: few
CDR3: CASSPPRAGVNNEQFF
DNA: TGTGCCAGCAGTCCCCCGAGGGCTGGCGTCAACAATGAGCAGTTCTTC

J: TRBJ2-5
D: TRBD1
V: TRBV4-1
size: .
CDR3: CASSQGGTGQETQYF
DNA: TGCGCCAGCAGCCAAGGGGGGACAGGGCAAGAGACCCAGTACTTC

J: TRBJ1-5
D: TRBD1
V: TRBV2
size: .
CDR3: CASRTGPSDQPQHF
DNA: TGTGCCAGCCGGACAGGGCCTAGCGATCAGCCCCAGCATTTT

J: TRBJ1-1
D: .
V: TRBV6-2/TRBV6-3
size: .
CDR3: CASSYVYQGLNTEAFF
DNA: TGTGCCAGCAGTTACGTGTACCAAGGGTTGAACACTGAAGCTTTCTTT

J: TRBJ1-1
D: .
V: TRBV19
size: .
CDR3: CASSMLLRMNTEAFF
DNA: TGTGCCAGTAGTATGCTATTGAGGATGAACACTGAAGCTTTCTTT

J: TRBJ2-2
D: .
V: TRBV11-3
size: .
CDR3: CASSFSNLGELFF
DNA: TGTGCCAGCAGCTTCTCCAACCTTGGGGAGCTGTTTTTT

J: TRBJ2-3
D: .
V: TRBV19
size: few
CDR3: CASSPLTPRGTDTQYF
DNA: TGTGCCAGTAGTCCCCTGACTCCTAGGGGCACAGATACGCAGTATTTT

J: TRBJ1-4
D: .
V: TRBV5-1
size: .
CDR3: CASSFAGTENEKLFF
DNA: TGCGCCAGCAGCTTCGCTGGGACGGAGAATGAAAAACTGTTTTTT

J: TRBJ1-6
D: .
V: TRBV12-3/TRBV12-4
size: few
CDR3: CASSFGGGGTSNSPLHF
DNA: TGTGCCAGCAGTTTCGGGGGAGGGGGGACTAGTAATTCACCCCTCCACTTT

J: TRBJ2-7
D: TRBD1
V: TRBV6-6
size: .
CDR3: CASSQTGAENEQYF
DNA: TGTGCCAGCAGCCAGACAGGGGCGGAGAACGAGCAGTACTTC

J: TRBJ2-5
D: TRBD1
V: TRBV20-1
size: .
CDR3: CSARSGGTGGVETQYF
DNA: TGCAGTGCTAGATCTGGGGGGACAGGGGGCGTTGAGACCCAGTACTTC

J: TRBJ1-6
D: .
V: TRBV7-2
size: few
CDR3: CASSSITRFNSPLHF
DNA: TGTGCCAGCAGCTCGATCACACGTTTTAATTCACCCCTCCACTTT

J: TRBJ2-7
D: TRBD2
V: TRBV19
size: .
CDR3: CASTAIGTSGRNEQYF
DNA: TGTGCCAGTACCGCAATCGGGACTAGCGGGAGGAACGAGCAGTACTTC

J: TRBJ1-2
D: TRBD1
V: TRBV7-8
size: many
CDR3: CASSLGQGQYGYTF
DNA: TGTGCCAGCAGCTTAGGGCAGGGACAGTATGGCTACACCTTC

J: TRBJ1-6
D: TRBD1
V: TRBV11-3
size: .
CDR3: CASSLDLGRDRTLRYNSPLHF
DNA: TGTGCCAGCAGCTTAGATCTCGGGAGGGACAGAACGCTCAGGTATAATTCACCCCTCCACTTT

J: TRBJ2-2
D: TRBD1
V: TRBV7-2
size: many
CDR3: CASKSGTGLPGELFF
DNA: TGTGCCAGCAAAAGCGGGACAGGGTTACCCGGGGAGCTGTTTTTT

J: TRBJ1-6
D: .
V: TRBV7-9
size: few
CDR3: CASSPQAAHSPLHF
DNA: TGTGCCAGCAGCCCGCAGGCTGCACATTCACCCCTCCACTTT

J: TRBJ2-3
D: .
V: TRBV6-5
size: once
CDR3: CASSYGDGTDTQYF
DNA: TGTGCCAGCAGTTACGGGGACGGCACAGATACGCAGTATTTT

J: TRBJ2-3
D: .
V: TRBV20-1
size: few
CDR3: CSARETGWKMGSTDTQYF
DNA: TGCAGTGCTAGAGAAACAGGGTGGAAAATGGGTAGCACAGATACGCAGTATTTT

J: TRBJ2-7
D: .
V: TRBV12-3/TRBV12-4
size: .
CDR3: CASSFQAPWYEQYF
DNA: TGTGCCAGCAGTTTCCAGGCCCCCTGGTACGAGCAGTACTTC

J: TRBJ2-1
D: .
V: TRBV6-1
size: few
CDR3: CASSEGLVTDEQFF
DNA: TGTGCCAGCAGTGAAGGATTAGTTACCGATGAGCAGTTCTTC

J: TRBJ1-2
D: .
V: TRBV27
size: .
CDR3: CASSFGASKRNYGYTF
DNA: TGTGCCAGCAGTTTTGGGGCCTCCAAGCGTAACTATGGCTACACCTTC

J: TRBJ1-1
D: .
V: TRBV14
size: .
CDR3: CASSQHLGGGTEAFF
DNA: TGTGCCAGCAGCCAACACCTGGGGGGAGGGACTGAAGCTTTCTTT

J: TRBJ2-1
D: .
V: TRBV6-1
size: .
CDR3: CASRVQQGPRYNEQFF
DNA: TGTGCCAGCAGAGTACAACAGGGCCCACGATACAATGAGCAGTTCTTC

J: TRBJ2-5
D: TRBD1
V: TRBV7-9
size: few
CDR3: CASSEGQGLETQYF
DNA: TGTGCCAGCAGCGAGGGACAGGGTCTGGAGACCCAGTACTTC

J: TRBJ2-1
D: .
V: TRBV7-9
size: few
CDR3: CASSPRQLGNEQFF
DNA: TGTGCCAGCAGCCCCCGGCAGCTGGGAAATGAGCAGTTCTTC

J: TRBJ2-7
D: .
V: TRBV12-3/TRBV12-4
size: .
CDR3: CASSLTSPAYEQYF
DNA: TGTGCCAGCAGCCTGACTAGTCCCGCCTACGAGCAGTACTTC

J: TRBJ2-5
D: .
V: TRBV20-1
size: .
CDR3: CSARGGPRQETQYF
DNA: TGCAGTGCCCGCGGGGGCCCCAGACAAGAGACCCAGTACTTC

J: TRBJ2-7
D: .
V: TRBV12-3/TRBV12-4
size: .
CDR3: CASARVTYEQYF
DNA: TGTGCCTCAGCTCGGGTTACCTACGAGCAGTACTTC

J: TRBJ2-5
D: .
V: TRBV4-1
size: .
CDR3: CASSQDRDNQETQYF
DNA: TGCGCCAGCAGCCAAGATAGGGACAACCAAGAGACCCAGTACTTC

J: TRBJ2-1
D: .
V: TRBV5-1
size: .
CDR3: CASSSQGAVNEQFF
DNA: TGCGCCAGCAGCAGCCAGGGTGCGGTGAATGAGCAGTTCTTC

J: TRBJ2-3
D: .
V: TRBV5-1
size: .
CDR3: CASSLSSSSADTQYF
DNA: TGCGCCAGCAGCTTGAGTTCTAGCAGCGCAGATACGCAGTATTTT

J: TRBJ2-1
D: .
V: TRBV3-1
size: .
CDR3: CASSRQGAYEQFF
DNA: TGTGCCAGCAGCCGACAAGGGGCATATGAGCAGTTCTTC

J: TRBJ2-3
D: .
V: TRBV12-3/TRBV12-4
size: .
CDR3: CASSAFDSTDTQYF
DNA: TGTGCCAGCAGTGCCTTTGACAGCACAGATACGCAGTATTTT

J: TRBJ2-3
D: .
V: TRBV27
size: .
CDR3: CASSFSLLDTQYF
DNA: TGTGCCAGCAGTTTCTCCTTATTAGATACGCAGTATTTT

J: TRBJ2-3
D: .
V: TRBV28
size: few
CDR3: CASSHTRGAATDTQYF
DNA: TGTGCCAGCAGCCACACACGGGGGGCGGCCACAGATACGCAGTATTTT

J: TRBJ1-6
D: .
V: TRBV6-2/TRBV6-3
size: .
CDR3: CASSYSKGQGRDSPLHF
DNA: TGTGCCAGCAGTTACTCGAAGGGGCAGGGGAGAGATTCACCCCTCCACTTT

J: TRBJ1-5
D: .
V: TRBV7-8
size: .
CDR3: CASSLDGGSQPQHF
DNA: TGTGCCAGCAGCTTAGACGGGGGGAGTCAGCCCCAGCATTTT

J: TRBJ1-5
D: .
V: TRBV6-1
size: few
CDR3: CASSQTLALQHF
DNA: TGTGCCAGCAGTCAAACGTTAGCCCTTCAACATTTT

J: TRBJ2-7
D: .
V: TRBV20-1
size: few
CDR3: CSARDGATAYEQYF
DNA: TGCAGTGCTAGAGATGGTGCCACCGCCTACGAGCAGTACTTC

J: TRBJ1-2
D: .
V: TRBV7-3
size: .
CDR3: CASSARGGGYGYTF
DNA: TGTGCCAGCAGCGCGCGGGGAGGGGGCTATGGCTACACCTTC

J: TRBJ2-3
D: .
V: TRBV15
size: .
CDR3: CATSRGTGTGTDTQYF
DNA: TGTGCCACCAGCAGAGGGACGGGCACAGGCACAGATACGCAGTATTTT

J: TRBJ1-2
D: TRBD1
V: TRBV2
size: .
CDR3: CASSEGPGTGGDPYGYTF
DNA: TGTGCCAGCAGTGAAGGTCCCGGGACAGGGGGCGACCCCTATGGCTACACCTTC

J: TRBJ2-2
D: .
V: TRBV6-1
size: few
CDR3: CASSESVIPRELFF
DNA: TGTGCCAGCAGTGAATCGGTCATCCCCCGGGAGCTGTTTTTT

J: TRBJ2-1
D: .
V: TRBV27
size: few
CDR3: CASSLIQTADEQFF
DNA: TGTGCCAGCAGTTTAATCCAGACCGCCGATGAGCAGTTCTTC

J: TRBJ2-3
D: TRBD2
V: TRBV11-1
size: .
CDR3: CASSFRTSGSVSTDTQYF
DNA: TGTGCCAGCAGCTTCAGGACTAGCGGGAGTGTCAGCACAGATACGCAGTATTTT

J: TRBJ1-2
D: .
V: TRBV12-3/TRBV12-4
size: .
CDR3: CASSLREGYGYTF
DNA: TGTGCCAGCAGTCTGCGGGAGGGCTATGGCTACACCTTC

J: TRBJ2-7
D: .
V: TRBV12-3/TRBV12-4
size: few
CDR3: CASKGGGLYEQYF
DNA: TGTGCCAGCAAGGGCGGGGGCCTCTACGAGCAGTACTTC

J: TRBJ1-6
D: TRBD1
V: TRBV2
size: .
CDR3: CASRVDRGGSSPLHF
DNA: TGTGCCAGCAGAGTGGACAGGGGTGGGAGTTCACCCCTCCACTTT